These T cell receptor beta chains were read from a single sample in a study of T cell repertoires in cytomegalovirus infection. One entry per CDR3 protein results from TCRdb running MiXCR on the reads. The repertoire holds a few hundred thousand distinct CDR3 sequences, with 12% to 15% as singletons. The sequenced sample was PBMCs. All receptors derive from a human donor in good health (CMV status not recorded). Some clones in this sample may be carry-over from other donors' samples. Each CDR3 is given with its conserved first and last residue. A D gene is named only where the DNA matches it firmly. Clone size, where shown, is once, few, many, or a class for clones that have expanded.

cdr3_length	d_call	j_call	clone_size	v_call	cdr3_nt	cdr3_aa
15	TRBD1	TRBJ1-5	NA	TRBV12-3/TRBV12-4	TGTGCCAGCAGTCCGGGACAGGATAGCAATCAGCCCCAGCATTTT	CASSPGQDSNQPQHF
15	NA	TRBJ1-5	many	TRBV7-2	TGTGCCAGCAGCTTATATGTTTCGAGCAATCAGCCCCAGCATTTT	CASSLYVSSNQPQHF
16	NA	TRBJ1-1	NA	TRBV9	TGTGCCAGCGGCGATCCCACGATCAGATCGAACACTGAAGCTTTCTTT	CASGDPTIRSNTEAFF
14	NA	TRBJ2-1	NA	TRBV19	TGTGCCAGTAGTATACAGGGGCACTACAATGAGCAGTTCTTC	CASSIQGHYNEQFF
12	TRBD1	TRBJ2-1	few	TRBV28	TGTGCCACCGGGACAGGGGTTAATGAGCAGTTCTTC	CATGTGVNEQFF
15	TRBD1	TRBJ2-7	NA	TRBV29-1	TGCAGCGCCAAAGGGGGGACAGGCCCCCCCTACGAGCAGTACTTC	CSAKGGTGPPYEQYF
17	NA	TRBJ1-1	many	TRBV7-2	TGTGCCAGCAGCTCCCTGGACATTGGGACTATGAACACTGAAGCTTTCTTT	CASSSLDIGTMNTEAFF
13	NA	TRBJ1-1	few	TRBV27	TGTGCCAGCACCCATAACTCACAGGCCCAGGCTTTCTTT	CASTHNSQAQAFF
18	TRBD1	TRBJ1-3	NA	TRBV7-8	TGTGCCAGCAGCTTAGGGGCGACAGGGGCTCTCTCTGGAAACACCATATATTTT	CASSLGATGALSGNTIYF
18	TRBD2	TRBJ2-2	NA	TRBV29-1	TGCAGCGTTGAATCGCGTGGGGGGGGTCATGCGAACACCGGGGAGCTGTTTTTT	CSVESRGGGHANTGELFF
15	TRBD1	TRBJ2-1	NA	TRBV6-2/TRBV6-3	TGTGCCAGCAGTTACCGGGGACAGGGGGCGATTGAGCAGTTCTTC	CASSYRGQGAIEQFF
14	NA	TRBJ2-7	few	TRBV20-1	TGCAGTGCATGGGACATCGGGGGGATGTACGAGCAGTACTTC	CSAWDIGGMYEQYF
16	TRBD2	TRBJ2-5	NA	TRBV20-1	TGCAGTGCCCCCGGACTAGCGGGGGGACTCCAAGAGACCCAGTACTTC	CSAPGLAGGLQETQYF
14	NA	TRBJ2-1	NA	TRBV7-3	TGTGCCAGCAGCTCCCGGAGGGGAATTAATGAGCAGTTCTTC	CASSSRRGINEQFF
12	NA	TRBJ2-4	few	TRBV10-3	TGTGCCATCAGTCCGAATGGTTGGGACCAGGCCTTC	CAISPNGWDQAF
17	NA	TRBJ1-1	NA	TRBV6-2/TRBV6-3	TGTGCCAGCACTTTACTAGGGCGGCAGACCAAGAACACTGAAGCTTTCTTT	CASTLLGRQTKNTEAFF
15	NA	TRBJ1-1	many	TRBV28	TGTGCCAGCTCCACCCTGACAGGTTGGAGCACTGAAGCTTTCTTT	CASSTLTGWSTEAFF
15	NA	TRBJ2-2	many	TRBV11-3	TGTGCCAGCAGCACTTCAGCGGTGACGACCGGGGAGCTGTTTTTT	CASSTSAVTTGELFF
16	NA	TRBJ2-3	many	TRBV7-9	TGTGCCAGCAGCTTAGTAGAGACTTCCAACACAGATACGCAGTATTTT	CASSLVETSNTDTQYF
12	NA	TRBJ1-2	NA	TRBV29-1	TGCAGCGTTGAAGAGGGGAACTATGGCTACACCTTC	CSVEEGNYGYTF
14	TRBD1	TRBJ1-4	few	TRBV29-1	TGCAGCGGGTGCACGACAGGGTTTTGTGAAAAACTGTTTTTT	CSGCTTGFCEKLFF
13	NA	TRBJ1-1	NA	TRBV2	TGTGCCAGCAGTGTAGAAGGGTGGGGTGAAGCTTTCTTT	CASSVEGWGEAFF
15	TRBD1	TRBJ2-7	NA	TRBV6-8	TGTGCCAACAGTTCCCGGGGACAGGGGGCGAGGGAGCAGTACTTC	CANSSRGQGAREQYF
14	TRBD1	TRBJ2-5	few	TRBV6-2/TRBV6-3	TGTGCCAGCAGTGCCCGGGACAGAACCGAGACCCAGTACTTC	CASSARDRTETQYF
12	NA	TRBJ2-7	NA	TRBV18	TGTGCCAGCTCACCAAGGGCCTACGAGCAGTACTTC	CASSPRAYEQYF
13	TRBD1	TRBJ1-2	few	TRBV29-1	TGCAGCGTTGGACAGGGAGGAGGCTATGGCTACACCTTC	CSVGQGGGYGYTF
16	TRBD1	TRBJ1-1	NA	TRBV5-4	TGTGCCAGCACGGCCGGGACAGGGACTTTGAACACTGAAGCTTTCTTT	CASTAGTGTLNTEAFF
13	NA	TRBJ2-3	many	TRBV7-2	TGTGCCAGCAGCACCGGGACACCTTATACGCAGTATTTT	CASSTGTPYTQYF
13	TRBD2	TRBJ2-5	NA	TRBV20-1	TGCAGTGCTAGAAGCGGGAGTATTAAGACCCAGTACTTC	CSARSGSIKTQYF
13	NA	TRBJ1-1	NA	TRBV6-1	TGTGCCAGCAGTCTGAAGGTGAACACTGACGCTTTCTTT	CASSLKVNTDAFF
12	TRBD2	TRBJ2-1	many	TRBV20-1	TGCAGTGCTGGGGACTACCTGGGAGAGCAGTTCTTC	CSAGDYLGEQFF
17	NA	TRBJ2-3	NA	TRBV20-1	TGCAGTGCTAGAGGGGTTGTGGACTGGATCTCAAGAGATACGCAGTATTTT	CSARGVVDWISRDTQYF
16	NA	TRBJ2-1	many	TRBV7-2	TGTGCCAGCAGCTTATCCAGCGGGTCGGTCTACAATGAGCAGTTCTTC	CASSLSSGSVYNEQFF
14	TRBD1	TRBJ2-1	NA	TRBV11-2	TGTGCCAGCACCAAAGGACAGGGGGTCAATGAGCAGTTCTTC	CASTKGQGVNEQFF
11	NA	TRBJ2-7	NA	TRBV29-1	TGCAGCGTTGATCAGGGCTACGAGCAGTACTTC	CSVDQGYEQYF
13	NA	TRBJ1-5	NA	TRBV14	TGTGCCAGCAGCCAAGATTCGGTGGGGCCCCAGCATTTT	CASSQDSVGPQHF
14	NA	TRBJ1-1	NA	TRBV15	TGTGCCACCAGCAGAGAGGGTTCGAACACTGAAGCTTTCTTT	CATSREGSNTEAFF
14	TRBD1	TRBJ1-1	NA	TRBV20-1	TGCAGTGCTAGAGTCAGGGGGCTTCGCACTGAAGCTTTCTTT	CSARVRGLRTEAFF
16	NA	TRBJ2-5	many	TRBV28	TGTGCCAGCAGAGCCCCAAGGGGGAGGGGGCAAGAGACCCAGTACTTC	CASRAPRGRGQETQYF
14	TRBD1	TRBJ2-7	few	TRBV11-2	TGTGCCAGCAGCTTAGTCCTGTACAGGGGCGAGCAGTACTTC	CASSLVLYRGEQYF
15	NA	TRBJ1-4	few	TRBV14	TGTGCCAGCAGCCTCCGACCGGGGCATAATGAAAAACTGTTTTTT	CASSLRPGHNEKLFF
15	NA	TRBJ2-2	few	TRBV2	TGTGCCAGCAACCGGGACCTCAAGGGCACCGGGGAGCTGTTTTTT	CASNRDLKGTGELFF
15	NA	TRBJ1-5	once	TRBV4-1	TGCGCCAGCAGCCAAGGTGGCTGGGGGGATCAGCCCCAGCATTTT	CASSQGGWGDQPQHF